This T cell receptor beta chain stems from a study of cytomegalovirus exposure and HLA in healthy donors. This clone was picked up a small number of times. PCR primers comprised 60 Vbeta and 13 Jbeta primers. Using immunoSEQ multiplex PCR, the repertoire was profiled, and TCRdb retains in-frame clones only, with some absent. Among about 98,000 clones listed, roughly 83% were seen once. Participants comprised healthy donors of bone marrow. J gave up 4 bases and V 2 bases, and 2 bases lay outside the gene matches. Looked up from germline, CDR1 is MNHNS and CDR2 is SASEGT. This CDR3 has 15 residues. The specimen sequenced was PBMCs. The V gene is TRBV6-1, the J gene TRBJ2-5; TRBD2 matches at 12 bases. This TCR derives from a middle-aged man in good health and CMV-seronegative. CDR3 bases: TGTGCCAGCAGTGAACTAGCGGGGGGGCCAGAGACCCAGTACTTC. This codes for CASSELAGGPETQYF.